The next 30 T cell receptor beta chains were all read from a single sample in a study of blood T cell repertoires in COVID-19. TCRdb's copy holds only in-frame clones and misses some; the assay was immunoSEQ multiplex PCR. Counted here are under 500,000 clones, 80% to 90% occurring once; the ten biggest clones make up 0.95% to 1.3%. The specimen was PBMCs or T cells enriched from blood (not recorded which). All receptors come from a man in his thirties or forties who had recovered from COVID-19.

In DNA form, the CDR3 reads TGCAGCGCCTTAGGGGACAGGGCTAATACGCAGTATTTT. As protein: CSALGDRANTQYF. The chain recombines TRBV29-1 with TRBJ2-3, with 9 bases that match TRBD1. The CDR3 loop spans 13 amino acids. The germline V gene has CDR1 SQVTM and CDR2 ANQGSEA. With V trimmed by 7 bases and J by 7 bases, 9 bases remained unmatched.

The V call is TRBV6-1, the J call TRBJ1-5; D ambiguous. V was pared by 0 bases and J by 3 bases, with 9 bases between. The CDR3 sequence is 15 residues long. Germline V gene data show CDR1 as MNHNS and CDR2 as SASEGT. The CDR3 nucleotides read TGTGCCAGCAGTGAAGCGCCGGGTTCCAATCAGCCCCAGCATTTT. Its protein is CASSEAPGSNQPQHF.

The V call is TRBV9, the J call TRBJ1-3; weak D call: TRBD1 (5 bases). CDR3 size: 16 residues. V was cut by 0 bases and J by 5 bases, with 15 bases left in between. The germline gives CDR1 SGDLS, CDR2 YYNGEE. CDR3 residues: CASSVDSTGRRNTIYF. In nucleotides, the CDR3 is TGTGCCAGCAGCGTAGACTCCACAGGCAGGAGAAACACCATATATTTT.

The chain links TRBV3-1 (or the pseudogene TRBV3-2) to TRBJ1-2; D unresolved. This CDR3 spans 13 amino acids. V was shortened by 1 base and J by 8 bases, with 11 bases between the two germline ends. Germline V gene data show CDR1 as LGHDT and CDR2 as YNNKEL (reference sequence). The DNA for the CDR3 is TGTGCCAGCAGCCAAGCAGGCCTCGAGGGCTACACCTTC. Residues: CASSQAGLEGYTF.

CDR3 amino acids: CASSHKTGGNTIYF. CDR3 sequence (DNA): TGTGCCAGCAGCCATAAGACAGGGGGAAACACCATATATTTT. The chain combines TRBV7-9 with TRBJ1-3, with 7 nucleotides matching TRBD1. V lost 5 bases, J lost 4 bases, and 5 bases stayed unmatched. The CDR3 length is 14 residues. CDR1 SEHNR and CDR2 FQNEAQ come from the germline V gene (reference sequence).

Only a few counts were recorded for this clone. The gene calls are TRBV3-1 (or the pseudogene TRBV3-2) and TRBJ1-2, with a possible D match to TRBD1 (5 bases). This CDR3 spans 15 amino acids. Germline V CDR1 and CDR2: LGHDT, YNNKEL (reference sequence). V was trimmed by 0 bases and J by 3 bases, leaving 11 bases between them. The CDR3 DNA follows: TGTGCCAGCAGCCAAGATGGCAGGGAGGACTATGGCTACACCTTC. It is translated as CASSQDGREDYGYTF.

V is TRBV21-1 and J is TRBJ2-7; TRBD2 was called by the table and not checked on the DNA. TRBV21-1 is labeled a pseudogene. The CDR3 loop spans 13 amino acids. CDR3 sequence: CASRVQGGDGQYF. In DNA form, the CDR3 reads TGTGCCAGCAGAGTTCAGGGAGGCGACGGGCAGTACTTC.

The genes are TRBV11-2 and TRBJ2-3, with 8 bases fitting TRBD2. This CDR3 is built from 17 residues. Germline CDR1 reads SGHAT; CDR2 reads FQNNGV. V shed 2 bases and J 3 bases; nucleotides not matched to a gene: 10. The CDR3 region is CASSLYVAREVTDTQYF. DNA of the CDR3: TGTGCCAGCAGCTTATACGTCGCGCGGGAGGTAACAGATACGCAGTATTTT.

The CDR3 reads CASSVAGGVPYGYTF. CDR3 in DNA: TGTGCCAGCAGCGTAGCGGGGGGCGTACCATATGGCTACACCTTC. The genes are TRBV9 and TRBJ1-2; possibly TRBD1 for D (6 bases). Trimming stripped 0 bases from V and 5 bases from J, with 14 bases between. The CDR3 has 15 residues. From germline, CDR1 is SGDLS and CDR2 YYNGEE.

The V gene is TRBV6-5, the J gene TRBJ1-1; D remains ambiguous. The germline V and J ends were trimmed by 4 bases and 6 bases, with 9 bases remaining between them. CDR3 size: 12 residues. CDR1 and CDR2 (germline): MNHEY, SVGAGI. The CDR3 loop is CASSSRTSEAFF. CDR3 nucleotides: TGTGCCAGCAGTTCTAGGACTTCTGAAGCTTTCTTT.

The V gene is TRBV29-1, the J gene TRBJ2-7; perhaps TRBD2 as D (5 bases). CDR3 size: 12 residues. Germline lookup yields CDR1 SQVTM and CDR2 ANQGSEA. The V end lost 7 bases, the J end lost 2 bases, and 12 bases lay between the germline ends. As DNA, the CDR3 is TGCAGCGCTCGGGGTTCGACCTACGAGCAGTACTTC. Protein: CSARGSTYEQYF.

This chain links TRBV28 with TRBJ2-7, with 10 bases fitting TRBD1. Germline values: CDR1 MDHEN, CDR2 SYDVKM. This CDR3 region has 15 residues. Trimming at V came to 6 bases and at J to 5 bases, leaving 10 bases not matched to a gene. CDR3 sequence (DNA): TGTGCCAGCAGAATAGGGGACAGGGGTGCTAACGAGCAGTACTTC. It is translated as CASRIGDRGANEQYF. The full variable domain, rest sourced from reference TRBV28 and TRBJ2-7, is DVKVTQSSRYLVKRTGEKVFLECVQDMDHENMFWYRQDPGLGLRLIYFSYDVKMKEKGDIPEGYSVSREKKERFSLILESASTNQTSMYLCASRIGDRGANEQYFGPGTRLTVT.

This rearrangement joins TRBV4-1 to TRBJ2-5; TRBD1 agrees at 8 bases. The J segment lost 5 bases and the V segment lost 2 bases, leaving 7 bases of the junction unmatched. The length of the CDR3 is 15 residues. Germline V gene data show CDR1 as MGHRA and CDR2 as YSYEKL. CDR3 residues: CASSQPGQGGETQYF. The CDR3 region has the DNA TGCGCCAGCAGCCAACCCGGACAGGGCGGCGAGACCCAGTACTTC.

The rearrangement joins TRBV28 to TRBJ2-3, with 12 bases fitting TRBD2. Per germline, CDR1 MDHEN and CDR2 SYDVKM. There are 18 residues in the CDR3. V trimming: 6 bases; J trimming: 3 bases; junction bases outside the gene matches: 13. The CDR3 sequence: CASSSLRRLAGETDTQYF. The CDR3 coding sequence is TGTGCCAGCAGCTCCCTTCGCCGACTAGCGGGAGAAACAGATACGCAGTATTTT.

The rearrangement joins TRBV11-2 to TRBJ1-2; D gene uncertain. Germline V gives CDR1 SGHAT, CDR2 FQNNGV. The CDR3 extends over 14 amino acids. V lost 5 bases and J 8 bases, leaving 18 bases between the germline ends. The CDR3 here is CASSPTTGEVGYTF. The CDR3 DNA reads TGTGCCAGCAGCCCAACGACGGGAGAGGTCGGCTACACCTTC.

The V and J genes are TRBV18 and TRBJ1-1; 7 nucleotides agree with TRBD1. This CDR3 contains 14 residues. With V trimmed by 3 bases and J by 0 bases, 1 base remained unmatched. Germline V gene data show CDR1 as KGHSH and CDR2 as LQKENI. CDR3 sequence: CASSPGQLNTEAFF. The CDR3, as DNA: TGTGCCAGCTCACCGGGACAGTTGAACACTGAAGCTTTCTTT.

This chain uses TRBV7-6 with TRBJ1-2; D is ambiguous. There are 13 residues in the CDR3. The V gene's germline CDR1 is SGHVS and CDR2 FNYEAQ. V lost 6 bases, J lost 3 bases, and 11 bases lay in between. The CDR3 DNA reads TGTGCCAGCAGTTACTCCGGGGACTATGGCTACACCTTC. Encoded protein: CASSYSGDYGYTF.

The rearrangement uses TRBV3-1 (or the pseudogene TRBV3-2) and TRBJ2-3, with TRBD1 matching 7 bases. CDR3 size: 13 residues. Losses at the gene ends were 5 bases for V and 6 bases for J; bases not matched to a gene: 5. Germline CDR1 and CDR2: LGHDT and YNNKEL (reference sequence). Written as DNA, the CDR3 is TGTGCCAGCAGCTTCCAGGGGGAGGATACGCAGTATTTT. Protein product: CASSFQGEDTQYF.

The V gene is TRBV27, the J gene TRBJ2-5; 10 positions agree with TRBD2. J was trimmed by 3 bases and V by 4 bases; bases with no gene match: 2. The germline V gene has CDR1 MNHEY and CDR2 SMNVEV (reference sequence). This CDR3 contains 14 residues. In nucleotides, the CDR3 is TGTGCCAGCAGTTCCCTAGCGGGAGAAGAGACCCAGTACTTC. This encodes CASSSLAGEETQYF.

This clone occurred a few times. The chain employs TRBV9 and TRBJ2-1, with 10 nucleotides matching TRBD2. The J segment lost 6 bases and the V segment lost 0 bases, leaving 3 bases of the junction unmatched. CDR1 SGDLS and CDR2 YYNGEE come from the germline V gene. This CDR3 is built from 15 residues. CDR3 sequence (DNA): TGTGCCAGCAGCGTAGGGAGCGGGAGGGCCAATGAGCAGTTCTTC. Protein product: CASSVGSGRANEQFF.

V gene TRBV21-1 combines with J gene TRBJ2-1; the table assigns TRBD2, which was not confirmed against the DNA. TRBV21-1 is annotated as a pseudogene. This CDR3 region has 15 residues. This chain's CDR3 is CASRKVAGGDNEQFF. Written as DNA, the CDR3 is TGTGCCAGCAGAAAGGTAGCGGGTGGGGACAATGAGCAGTTCTTC.

The chain combines TRBV25-1 with TRBJ2-1; 10 bases are shared with TRBD2. Germline trimming cut 6 bases from V and 8 bases from J; bases unmatched to any gene: 4. CDR3 length: 13 residues. In germline, CDR1 is MGHDK, CDR2 SYGVNS. CDR3 sequence (DNA): TGTGCCAGCAGGGCTAGCGGGAGCTATGAGCAGTTCTTC. As protein: CASRASGSYEQFF.

V gene TRBV6-5 combines with J gene TRBJ2-7; D call uncertain. This CDR3 is built from 14 residues. Germline values: CDR1 MNHEY, CDR2 SVGAGI. V lost 5 bases, J lost 3 bases, and 14 bases lay in between. CDR3 DNA sequence: TGTGCCAGCAGTCATGATACCGGTCGCTACGAGCAGTACTTC. Amino acid sequence: CASSHDTGRYEQYF.

This clone showed up many times. This chain links TRBV7-2 with TRBJ2-7; D ambiguous. Germline lookup yields CDR1 SGHTA and CDR2 FQGNSA. CDR3 size: 13 residues. The V end lost 4 bases, the J end lost 0 bases, and 7 bases lay between the germline ends. As DNA, the CDR3 is TGTGCCAGCAGCTATCAGAACTCCTACGAGCAGTACTTC. This encodes CASSYQNSYEQYF. Full variable domain (remainder filled in from reference TRBV7-2 and TRBJ2-7): GAGVSQSPSNKVTEKGKDVELRCDPISGHTALYWYRQSLGQGLEFLIYFQGNSAPDKSGLPSDRFSAERTGGSVSTLTIQRTQQEDSAVYLCASSYQNSYEQYFGPGTRLTVT.

The gene calls are TRBV12-3 or TRBV12-4 and TRBJ2-3, with 7 bases lining up with TRBD2. CDR3 length equals 12 residues. The J segment lost 8 bases and the V segment lost 7 bases, leaving 6 bases of the junction unmatched. The CDR3 sequence is CASTPIAGTQYF. The CDR3 DNA is TGTGCCAGCACTCCCATAGCGGGTACGCAGTATTTT.

In this sample, this clone turned up a few times. The rearrangement uses TRBV5-1 and TRBJ1-5, with D possibly being TRBD1 (6 bases). Germline V CDR1 and CDR2: SGHRS, YFSETQ. Trimming left V 0 bases short and J 2 bases short, with 9 bases between. The CDR3 sequence is 15 residues long. DNA of the CDR3: TGCGCCAGCAGCTTGGAAGGGGGTGGCAATCAGCCCCAGCATTTT. Translation gives CASSLEGGGNQPQHF. The variable domain in full, with the rest retrieved from reference TRBV5-1 and TRBJ1-5, is KAGVTQTPRYLIKTRGQQVTLSCSPISGHRSVSWYQQTPGQGLQFLFEYFSETQRNKGNFPGRFSGRQFSNSRSEMNVSTLELGDSALYLCASSLEGGGNQPQHFGDGTRLSIL.

V is TRBV18 and J is TRBJ2-6; 9 bases map to TRBD1. The germline V gene has CDR1 KGHSH and CDR2 LQKENI. There are 18 residues in the CDR3. V trimming: 2 bases; J trimming: 0 bases; junction bases outside the gene matches: 5. The chain's CDR3 is CASSPTGTGSSGANVLTF. The DNA for the CDR3 is TGTGCCAGCTCACCAACCGGGACAGGGTCCTCTGGGGCCAACGTCCTGACTTTC.

The rearrangement uses TRBV5-1 and TRBJ2-1; 7 positions match TRBD2. The CDR3 has 14 amino acids. Germline V lookup: CDR1 SGHRS, CDR2 YFSETQ. Unmatched junction bases numbered 0, after V lost 2 bases and J lost 1 base. In DNA, the CDR3 is TGCGCCAGCAGCTTCGGGGGGTCCTACAATGAGCAGTTCTTC. It translates to CASSFGGSYNEQFF.

The chain couples TRBV2 to TRBJ2-3; 7 nucleotides align to TRBD2. CDR3 size: 15 residues. With V trimmed by 5 bases and J by 2 bases, 7 bases remained unmatched. Germline V gives CDR1 SNHLY, CDR2 FYNNEI. The CDR3 DNA is TGTGCCAGCAGTTTCACTAGCGCGTCCACAGATACGCAGTATTTT. Translating it yields CASSFTSASTDTQYF.

This clone was observed a few times. The chain recombines TRBV28 with TRBJ2-3; 7 bases align to TRBD1. V lost 3 bases to trimming and J lost 1 base; unmatched junction nucleotides: 7. Germline V CDR1 and CDR2: MDHEN, SYDVKM. This CDR3 is built from 16 residues. CDR3 loop: CASSLTGHMGTDTQYF. The CDR3 DNA sequence: TGTGCCAGCAGTTTGACAGGGCATATGGGCACAGATACGCAGTATTTT. Together with reference TRBV28 and TRBJ2-3, the CDR3 gives the full variable domain: DVKVTQSSRYLVKRTGEKVFLECVQDMDHENMFWYRQDPGLGLRLIYFSYDVKMKEKGDIPEGYSVSREKKERFSLILESASTNQTSMYLCASSLTGHMGTDTQYFGPGTRLTVL.